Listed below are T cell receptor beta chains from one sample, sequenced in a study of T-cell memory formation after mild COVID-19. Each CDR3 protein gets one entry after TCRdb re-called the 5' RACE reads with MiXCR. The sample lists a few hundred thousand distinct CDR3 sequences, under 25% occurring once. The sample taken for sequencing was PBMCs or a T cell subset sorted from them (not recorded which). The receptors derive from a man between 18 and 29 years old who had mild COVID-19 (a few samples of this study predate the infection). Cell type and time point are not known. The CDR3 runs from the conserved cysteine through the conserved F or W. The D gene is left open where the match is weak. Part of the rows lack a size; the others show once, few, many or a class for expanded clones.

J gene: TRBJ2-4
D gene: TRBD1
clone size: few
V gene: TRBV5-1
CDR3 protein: CASSWTGEGNIQYF
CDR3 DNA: TGCGCCAGCAGCTGGACAGGGGAGGGGAACATTCAGTACTTC

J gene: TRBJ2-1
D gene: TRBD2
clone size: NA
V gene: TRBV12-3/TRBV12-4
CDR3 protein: CASLRGGATEQFF
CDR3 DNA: TGTGCCAGCCTACGCGGGGGGGCCACTGAGCAGTTCTTC

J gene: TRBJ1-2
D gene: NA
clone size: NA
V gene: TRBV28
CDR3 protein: CASSWGGVYGYTF
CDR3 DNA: TGTGCCAGCAGCTGGGGGGGAGTCTATGGCTACACCTTC

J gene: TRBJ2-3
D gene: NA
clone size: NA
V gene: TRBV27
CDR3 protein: CASSFQVVGADTQYF
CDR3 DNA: TGTGCCAGCAGTTTTCAGGTGGTGGGGGCAGATACGCAGTATTTT

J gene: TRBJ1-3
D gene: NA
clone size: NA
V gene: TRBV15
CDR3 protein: CATSRDLPRGGYGNTIYF
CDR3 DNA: TGTGCCACCAGCAGAGATCTACCGCGCGGGGGGTATGGAAACACCATATATTTT

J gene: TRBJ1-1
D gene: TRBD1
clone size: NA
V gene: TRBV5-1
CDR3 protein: CASSSGQGQASTEAFF
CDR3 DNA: TGCGCCAGCAGCTCCGGACAGGGACAGGCGAGCACTGAAGCTTTCTTT

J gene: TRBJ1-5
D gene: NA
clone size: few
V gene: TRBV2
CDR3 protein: CASSDFRKGDQPQHF
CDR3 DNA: TGTGCCAGCAGTGATTTTCGCAAAGGGGATCAGCCCCAGCATTTT

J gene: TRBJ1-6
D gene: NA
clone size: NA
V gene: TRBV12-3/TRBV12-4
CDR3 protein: CASSLGGIRGSPLHF
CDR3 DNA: TGTGCCAGCAGTTTAGGAGGGATTAGGGGTTCACCCCTCCACTTT

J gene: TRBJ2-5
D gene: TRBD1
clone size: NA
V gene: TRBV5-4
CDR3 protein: CASSLSTGGVETQYF
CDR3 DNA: TGTGCCAGCAGTTTGTCGACAGGGGGCGTCGAGACCCAGTACTTC

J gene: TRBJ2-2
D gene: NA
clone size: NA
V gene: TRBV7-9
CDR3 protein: CASRGYELFF
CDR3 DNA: TGTGCCAGCAGGGGATACGAGCTGTTTTTT

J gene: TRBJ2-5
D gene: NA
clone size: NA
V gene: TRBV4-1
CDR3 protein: CASSRTLWGWETQYF
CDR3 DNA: TGCGCCAGCAGCAGGACCCTGTGGGGGTGGGAGACCCAGTACTTC

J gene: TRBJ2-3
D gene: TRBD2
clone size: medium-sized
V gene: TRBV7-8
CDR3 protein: CASSPQRGGRDTQYF
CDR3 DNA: TGTGCCAGCAGCCCCCAGCGGGGGGGCCGTGATACGCAGTATTTT

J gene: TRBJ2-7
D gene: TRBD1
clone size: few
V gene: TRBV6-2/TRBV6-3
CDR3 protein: CASNNRGLNEQYF
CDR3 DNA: TGTGCCAGCAACAACAGGGGGCTCAACGAGCAGTACTTC

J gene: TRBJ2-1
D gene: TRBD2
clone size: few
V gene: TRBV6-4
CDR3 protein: CASSDGLAGRNEQFF
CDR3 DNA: TGTGCCAGCAGTGACGGGTTAGCGGGGAGAAATGAGCAGTTCTTC

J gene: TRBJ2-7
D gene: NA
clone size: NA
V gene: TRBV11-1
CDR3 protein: CASSFPAGALVEQYF
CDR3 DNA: TGTGCCAGCAGCTTCCCGGCGGGGGCCTTAGTGGAGCAGTACTTC

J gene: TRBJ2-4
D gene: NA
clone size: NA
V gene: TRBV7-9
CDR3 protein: CASSFFVGLKNIQYF
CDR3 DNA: TGTGCCAGCAGCTTCTTCGTAGGGCTAAAAAACATTCAGTACTTC

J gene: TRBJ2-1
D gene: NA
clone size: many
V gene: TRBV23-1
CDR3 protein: CASSQSRRGQGSNNEQFF
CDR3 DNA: TGCGCCAGCAGTCAATCCCGGAGGGGGCAGGGGAGCAACAATGAGCAGTTCTTC

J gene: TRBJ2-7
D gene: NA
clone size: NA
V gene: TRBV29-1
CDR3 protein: CSVASQMKSEQYF
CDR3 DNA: TGCAGCGTTGCGTCCCAGATGAAGTCCGAGCAGTACTTC

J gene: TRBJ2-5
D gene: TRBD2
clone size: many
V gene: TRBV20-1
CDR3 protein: CSASQLARETQYF
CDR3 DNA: TGCAGTGCTTCACAACTAGCGCGGGAGACCCAGTACTTC

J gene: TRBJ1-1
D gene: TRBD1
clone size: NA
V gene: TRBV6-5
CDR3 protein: CASSYAGTGDGAFF
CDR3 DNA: TGTGCCAGCAGTTATGCCGGGACAGGGGATGGAGCTTTCTTT

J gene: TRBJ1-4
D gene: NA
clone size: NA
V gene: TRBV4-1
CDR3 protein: CASSRQGTVNEKLFF
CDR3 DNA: TGCGCCAGCAGCCGTCAAGGGACTGTGAATGAAAAACTGTTTTTT

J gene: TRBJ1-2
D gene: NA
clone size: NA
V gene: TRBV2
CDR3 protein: CASSDLGEDGYTF
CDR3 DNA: TGTGCCAGCAGTGATCTAGGGGAGGATGGCTACACCTTC

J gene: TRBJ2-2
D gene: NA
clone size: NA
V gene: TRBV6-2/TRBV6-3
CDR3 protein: CASSYSGETGELFF
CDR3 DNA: TGTGCCAGCAGTTATTCTGGGGAGACCGGGGAGCTGTTTTTT